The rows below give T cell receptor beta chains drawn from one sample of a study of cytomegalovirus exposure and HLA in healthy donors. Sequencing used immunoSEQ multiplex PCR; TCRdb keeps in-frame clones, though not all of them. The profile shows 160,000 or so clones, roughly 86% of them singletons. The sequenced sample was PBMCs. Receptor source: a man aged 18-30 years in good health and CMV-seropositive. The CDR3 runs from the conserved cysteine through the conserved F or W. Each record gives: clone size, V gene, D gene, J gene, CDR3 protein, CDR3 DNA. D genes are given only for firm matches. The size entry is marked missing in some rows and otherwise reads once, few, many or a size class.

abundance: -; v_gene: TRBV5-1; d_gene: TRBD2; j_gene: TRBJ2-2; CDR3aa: CASSLEGLAANTGELFF; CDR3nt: TGCGCCAGCAGCTTGGAAGGACTAGCGGCGAACACCGGGGAGCTGTTTTTT
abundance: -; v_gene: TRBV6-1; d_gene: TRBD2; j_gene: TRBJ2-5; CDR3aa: CASSASLAGPQETQYF; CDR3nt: TGTGCCAGCAGTGCCTCACTAGCGGGACCACAAGAGACCCAGTACTTC
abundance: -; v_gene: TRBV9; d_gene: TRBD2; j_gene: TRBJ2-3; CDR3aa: CASSVVAGGTDTQYF; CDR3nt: TGTGCCAGCAGCGTAGTAGCGGGAGGGACAGATACGCAGTATTTT
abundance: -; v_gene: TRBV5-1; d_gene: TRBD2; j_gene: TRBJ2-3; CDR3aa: CASSWGGNRTDTQYF; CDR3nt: TGCGCCAGCAGCTGGGGGGGTAACCGCACAGATACGCAGTATTTT
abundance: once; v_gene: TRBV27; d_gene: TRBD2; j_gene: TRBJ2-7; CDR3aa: CASRLAGAAYEQYF; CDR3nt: TGTGCCAGCAGATTAGCGGGGGCCGCCTACGAGCAGTACTTC
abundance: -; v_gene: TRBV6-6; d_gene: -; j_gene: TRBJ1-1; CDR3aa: CASSSAENTEAFF; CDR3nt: TGTGCCAGCAGCTCGGCGGAGAACACTGAAGCTTTCTTT
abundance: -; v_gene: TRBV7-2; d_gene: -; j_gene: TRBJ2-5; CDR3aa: CASSVYGQETQYF; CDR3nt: TGTGCCAGCAGCGTTTACGGCCAAGAGACCCAGTACTTC
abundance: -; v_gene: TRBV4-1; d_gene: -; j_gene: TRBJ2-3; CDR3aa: CASSQGASTDTQYF; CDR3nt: TGCGCCAGCAGCCAAGGGGCAAGCACAGATACGCAGTATTTT
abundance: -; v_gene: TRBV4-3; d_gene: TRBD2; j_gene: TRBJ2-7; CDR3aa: CASSREAGGRYEQYF; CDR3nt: TGCGCCAGCAGCCGGGAAGCGGGAGGTCGCTACGAGCAGTACTTC
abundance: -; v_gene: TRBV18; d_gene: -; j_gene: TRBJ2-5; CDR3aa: CASSFPGVETQYF; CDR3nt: TGTGCCAGCTCCTTTCCAGGGGTAGAGACCCAGTACTTC
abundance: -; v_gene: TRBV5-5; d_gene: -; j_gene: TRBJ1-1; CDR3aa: CASSLWDKDEAFF; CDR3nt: TGTGCCAGCAGCTTGTGGGACAAAGATGAAGCTTTCTTT
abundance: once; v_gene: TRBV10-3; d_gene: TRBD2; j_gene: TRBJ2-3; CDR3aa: CAIAESAVSGSLTDTQYF; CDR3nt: TGTGCCATCGCAGAGTCGGCCGTGAGCGGGAGCCTCACAGATACGCAGTATTTT
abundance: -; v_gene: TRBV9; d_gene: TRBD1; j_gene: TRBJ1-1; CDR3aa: CASSVDLDRDAFF; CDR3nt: TGTGCCAGCAGCGTAGACCTGGACAGGGATGCTTTCTTT
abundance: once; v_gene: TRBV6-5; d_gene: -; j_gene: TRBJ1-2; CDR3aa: CASRQGPATYGYTF; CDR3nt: TGTGCCAGCAGACAGGGACCCGCCACCTATGGCTACACCTTC
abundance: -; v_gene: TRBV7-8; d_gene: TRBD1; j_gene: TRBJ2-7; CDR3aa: CASSPRTGQGSYEQYF; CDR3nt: TGTGCCAGCAGCCCAAGAACGGGACAGGGGAGCTACGAGCAGTACTTC
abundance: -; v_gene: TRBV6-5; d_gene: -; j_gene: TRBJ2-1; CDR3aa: CASSGPHNEQFF; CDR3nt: TGTGCCAGCTCAGGCCCCCACAATGAGCAGTTCTTC
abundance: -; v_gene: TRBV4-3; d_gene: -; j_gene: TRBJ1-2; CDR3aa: CASSPLGAGTNYGYTF; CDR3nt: TGCGCCAGCAGCCCCTTAGGGGCAGGGACTAACTATGGCTACACCTTC
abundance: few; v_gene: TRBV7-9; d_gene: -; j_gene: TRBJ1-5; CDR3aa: CASSSQGDQPQHF; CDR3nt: TGTGCCAGCAGCTCACAGGGAGATCAGCCCCAGCATTTT
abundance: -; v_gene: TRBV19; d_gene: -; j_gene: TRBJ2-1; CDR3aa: CASSTRTDNYNEQFF; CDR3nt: TGTGCCAGTAGTACGAGGACAGACAATTACAATGAGCAGTTCTTC
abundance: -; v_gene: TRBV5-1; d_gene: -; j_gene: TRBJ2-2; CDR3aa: CASSSGDVQPGELFF; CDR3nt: TGCGCCAGCAGCTCGGGGGACGTTCAACCCGGGGAGCTGTTTTTT
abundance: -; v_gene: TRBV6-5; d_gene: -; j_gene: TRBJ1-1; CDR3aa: CASGRDPLNTEAFF; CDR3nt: TGTGCCAGCGGGAGGGACCCTCTGAACACTGAAGCTTTCTTT
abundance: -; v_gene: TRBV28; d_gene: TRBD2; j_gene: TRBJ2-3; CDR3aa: CASSPSGGPTDTQYF; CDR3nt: TGTGCCAGCAGCCCTAGCGGGGGCCCCACAGATACGCAGTATTTT
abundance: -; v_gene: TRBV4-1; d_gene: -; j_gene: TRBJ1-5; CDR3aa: CASSQSPSGQSNQPQHF; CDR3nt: TGCGCCAGCAGCCAAAGCCCGTCAGGACAGAGCAATCAGCCCCAGCATTTT
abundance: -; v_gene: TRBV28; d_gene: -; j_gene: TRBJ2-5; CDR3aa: CASSLWTSTQETQYF; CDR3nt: TGTGCCAGCAGTTTATGGACTAGTACCCAAGAGACCCAGTACTTC
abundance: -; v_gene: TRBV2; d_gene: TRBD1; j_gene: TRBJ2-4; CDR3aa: CASSGRQGAKNIQYF; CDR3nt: TGTGCCAGCAGTGGGAGACAGGGGGCCAAAAACATTCAGTACTTC
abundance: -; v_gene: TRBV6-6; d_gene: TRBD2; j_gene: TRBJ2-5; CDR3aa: CASSTSGGARETQYF; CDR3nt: TGTGCCAGCAGTACTAGCGGGGGGGCAAGGGAGACCCAGTACTTC
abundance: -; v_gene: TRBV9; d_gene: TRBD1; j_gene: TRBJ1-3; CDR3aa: CASSAYRGSGNTIYF; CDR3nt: TGTGCCAGCAGCGCCTACAGGGGATCTGGAAACACCATATATTTT
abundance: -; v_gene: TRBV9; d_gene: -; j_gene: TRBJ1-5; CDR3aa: CASSLPRDISNQPQHF; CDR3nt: TGTGCCAGCAGCTTACCCCGGGACATTAGCAATCAGCCCCAGCATTTT
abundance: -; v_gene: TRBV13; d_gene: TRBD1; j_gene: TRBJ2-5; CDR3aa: CASSSRTGQETQYF; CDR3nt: TGTGCCAGCAGCTCCCGGACAGGGCAAGAGACCCAGTACTTC
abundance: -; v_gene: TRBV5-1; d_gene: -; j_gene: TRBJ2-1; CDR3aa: CASSGEVSFDEQFF; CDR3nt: TGCGCCAGCAGCGGAGAAGTTTCTTTCGATGAGCAGTTCTTC
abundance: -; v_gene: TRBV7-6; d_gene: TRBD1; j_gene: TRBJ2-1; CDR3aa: CASSRRQGTGYNEQFF; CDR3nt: TGTGCCAGCAGCCGCCGACAGGGGACGGGTTACAATGAGCAGTTCTTC
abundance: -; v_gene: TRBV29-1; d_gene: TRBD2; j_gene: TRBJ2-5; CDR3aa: CSVVLFAGGYQETQYF; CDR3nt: TGCAGCGTTGTATTATTTGCGGGAGGGTATCAAGAGACCCAGTACTTC
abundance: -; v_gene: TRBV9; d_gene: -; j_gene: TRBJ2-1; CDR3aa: CASIRFGSQDRDEGRDYNEQFF; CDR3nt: TGTGCCAGCATAAGGTTTGGGTCCCAGGACAGGGATGAAGGGAGGGATTACAATGAGCAGTTCTTC
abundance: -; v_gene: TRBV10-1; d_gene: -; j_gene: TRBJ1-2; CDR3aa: CASTPLLSYTF; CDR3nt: TGCGCCAGCACCCCCCTTCTAAGCTACACCTTC
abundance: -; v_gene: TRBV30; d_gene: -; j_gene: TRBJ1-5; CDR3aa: CAWRRQGYNQPQHF; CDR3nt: TGTGCCTGGAGGAGGCAGGGTTACAATCAGCCCCAGCATTTT
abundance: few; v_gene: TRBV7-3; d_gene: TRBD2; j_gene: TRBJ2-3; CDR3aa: CASSLRGTSMDTQYF; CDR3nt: TGTGCCAGCAGCTTAAGGGGGACTAGCATGGATACGCAGTATTTT
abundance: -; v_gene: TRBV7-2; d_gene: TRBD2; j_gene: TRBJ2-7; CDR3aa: CASSLLAGGTYEQYF; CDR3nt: TGTGCCAGCAGCTTGCTAGCGGGGGGGACGTACGAGCAGTACTTC
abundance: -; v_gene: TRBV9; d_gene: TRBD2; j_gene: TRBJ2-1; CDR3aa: CASSLLAGGLYNEQFF; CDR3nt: TGTGCCAGCAGTCTCCTAGCGGGAGGCCTCTACAATGAGCAGTTCTTC
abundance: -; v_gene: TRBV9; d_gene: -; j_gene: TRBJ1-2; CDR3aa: CASSGGHQREHGYTF; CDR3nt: TGTGCCAGCAGCGGAGGACATCAACGGGAGCATGGCTACACCTTC
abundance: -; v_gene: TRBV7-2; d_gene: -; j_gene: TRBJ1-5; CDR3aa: CASSLYGNRALNQPQHF; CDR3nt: TGTGCCAGCAGCTTATACGGGAACAGGGCCCTCAATCAGCCCCAGCATTTT
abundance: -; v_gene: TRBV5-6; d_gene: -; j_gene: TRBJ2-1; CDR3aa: CASRRENEQFF; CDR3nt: TGTGCCAGCAGACGCGAGAATGAGCAGTTCTTC
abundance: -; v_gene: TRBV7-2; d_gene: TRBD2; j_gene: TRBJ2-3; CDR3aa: CASSSQAGSDTQYF; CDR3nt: TGTGCCAGCAGCTCCCAAGCGGGGTCAGATACGCAGTATTTT
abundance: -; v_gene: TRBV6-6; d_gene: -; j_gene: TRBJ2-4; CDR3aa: CASSPDGLKNIQYF; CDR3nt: TGTGCCAGCAGCCCGGACGGACTTAAAAACATTCAGTACTTC
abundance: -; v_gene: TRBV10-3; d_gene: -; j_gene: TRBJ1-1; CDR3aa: CAISDSQRLNTEAFF; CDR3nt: TGTGCCATCAGTGACTCACAGAGATTGAACACTGAAGCTTTCTTT
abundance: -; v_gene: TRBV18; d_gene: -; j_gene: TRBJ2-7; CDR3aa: CASSSAQGSYEQYF; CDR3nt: TGTGCCAGCTCATCGGCACAGGGCTCCTACGAGCAGTACTTC
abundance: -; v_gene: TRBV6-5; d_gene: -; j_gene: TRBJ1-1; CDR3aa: CASSYRFMASAFF; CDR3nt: TGTGCCAGCAGTTACCGATTTATGGCTTCCGCTTTCTTT
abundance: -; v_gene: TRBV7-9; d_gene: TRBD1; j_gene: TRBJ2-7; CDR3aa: CASSSQGAGYEQYF; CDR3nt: TGTGCCAGCAGCTCACAGGGGGCTGGCTACGAGCAGTACTTC
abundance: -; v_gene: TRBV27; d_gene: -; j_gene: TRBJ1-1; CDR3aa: CASSPGQFNTEAFF; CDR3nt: TGTGCCAGCAGTCCGGGACAATTCAACACTGAAGCTTTCTTT
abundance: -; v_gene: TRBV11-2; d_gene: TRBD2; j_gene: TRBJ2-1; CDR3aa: CASRLTSGFYNEQFF; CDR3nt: TGTGCCAGCAGGCTGACTAGCGGTTTTTACAATGAGCAGTTCTTC
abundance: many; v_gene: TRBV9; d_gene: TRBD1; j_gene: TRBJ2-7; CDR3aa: CASSVGQGTYEQYF; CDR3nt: TGTGCCAGCAGCGTGGGACAGGGAACCTACGAGCAGTACTTC
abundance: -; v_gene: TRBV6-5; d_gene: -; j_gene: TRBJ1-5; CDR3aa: CASSYSGPGGQPQHF; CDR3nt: TGTGCCAGCAGTTACTCCGGGCCCGGAGGGCAGCCCCAGCATTTT
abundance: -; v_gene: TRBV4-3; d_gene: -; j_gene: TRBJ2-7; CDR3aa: CASSGHRDRASQGPDEQYF; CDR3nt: TGCGCCAGCAGCGGCCACCGGGACCGCGCATCTCAGGGGCCGGACGAGCAGTACTTC
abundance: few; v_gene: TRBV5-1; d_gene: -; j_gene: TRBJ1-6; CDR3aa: CASSLREGTGSPLHF; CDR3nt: TGCGCCAGCAGCTTGCGAGAGGGTACCGGATCACCCCTCCACTTT
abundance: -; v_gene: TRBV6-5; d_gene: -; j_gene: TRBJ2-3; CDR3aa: CASSYFGAGTDTQYF; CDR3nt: TGTGCCAGCAGTTACTTTGGGGCGGGCACAGATACGCAGTATTTT
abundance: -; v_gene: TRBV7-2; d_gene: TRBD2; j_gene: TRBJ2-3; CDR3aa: CASSARDSTSGGTQYF; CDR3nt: TGTGCCAGCAGCGCCCGGGACTCCACCTCGGGGGGGACGCAGTATTTT